This T cell receptor (beta chain) comes out of a study of cytomegalovirus exposure and HLA in healthy donors listed by TCRdb under 2017. For context, the study as a whole: An earlier analysis of 550 to 700 of the donors reported 250 to 300 Gb of sequence data and around 110 million unique TCR beta sequences from about 200 million T cells. Approximately 310 gigabases of sequencing data and around 90 million unique TCR sequences made up an early release that covered approximately 650 HLA-typed donors. Of the 300 to 500 genotyped donors, approximately 81% were placed in the genetic ancestry cluster associated with self-reported Caucasian donors. The study aimed to test whether signatures of past pathogen exposure could be identified by cataloging public T cell receptors. Using immunosequencing, the study profiled T cell repertoires from about 620 subjects and related those repertoires to cytomegalovirus serostatus. A separate validation cohort of roughly 120 different subjects was used in addition to the roughly 700-subject first cohort. High-throughput TCR immunosequencing, statistical association of individual TCRs with disease status, and machine learning were combined to predict cytomegalovirus infection status. In a later analysis, previously published TCR beta repertoires from about 640 donors were re-analyzed and high-resolution HLA genotyping was added so that TCR occurrence patterns could be studied. Rather than drawing on any new phenotypic data, the later analysis identified candidate immune exposures from TCR beta sequences and the way those sequences occurred across donors. An earlier analysis of a few hundred of the donors applied high-throughput TCR beta sequencing to assess whether each TCR beta V gene segment acted as functional or pseudogenic. Donor age, sex, ethnicity and CMV serostatus were compiled together with the repertoire data. A later genetic analysis took genome-wide SNP genotypes for about three fifths of the 666 donors and used that subset as a discovery cohort. Every discovery cohort repertoire had been produced on one sequencing platform. HLA typing included class I and class II loci at four-digit resolution. Typing coverage varied by locus: roughly 629-640 donors for A, B, C, DRB1 and DQB1; 500 to 550 for DQA1; some 610 for DPA1; roughly 450 for DPB1. Roughly 5 DR-DQ haplotypes were handled as single units for association and clustering because linkage in the cohort was strong. Among some 410 genotyped donors of the cohort, an average of about 240,000 unique TCR beta nucleotide sequences were sequenced per donor, around 20% of them non-productive. Paper-wide results and their limitations: The authors suggested that the approach could potentially be extended to other disease states and immunological phenotypes. When HLA alleles, especially DR and DQ, strongly co-occurred, TCR associations were difficult to assign to individual alleles. According to a later analysis, TCR association rates differed among HLA loci, with DRB1 alleles showing the most associated TCRs and HLA-C alleles showing the fewest. A later genetic analysis associated a missense DCLRE1C variant with V-gene and J-gene trimming of TCR beta chains, and an independent cohort replicated the association. A cluster of highly shared sequence variants was judged likely to represent a technical artifact of the sequencing pipeline. Linkage disequilibrium might explain the correlated functional status among segregating V segments, but an unknown experimental factor could not be excluded. The presence/absence analyses assumed that sequencing depth was roughly uniform across donors, and that assumption may not be true. Some IMGT-functional V segments, including TRBV6-2 and TRBV6-3, could not be distinguished by the 87-base-pair reads and were therefore excluded. Because counts were too low, about 15 rarely observed V segments, including chromosome 9 orphons, were left out of the earlier analysis of several hundred of the donors. A total of roughly 160 TCR beta chains were listed by the study as associated with cytomegalovirus. A further reported finding was that TCR beta sequences accurately predicted the HLA-A and HLA-B alleles for most subjects in the first cohort. A later genetic analysis reported fewer N-insertions in productive TCRs among donors in an Asian-associated ancestry cluster than the roughly 720-donor mean. A later analysis found that most CMV-associated TCR beta chains appeared HLA-restricted, with HLA associations seemingly driven largely by CMV exposure. Broadly in line with IMGT annotations, most TCR beta V segments showed up in productive rearrangements about 90% or about 30% of the time in an earlier analysis of 587 of the donors. Because HLA typing was missing for some donors at each locus, association tests included only the typed subset. Only TCR beta chains were sequenced in this cohort, and the absence of alpha or paired-chain data limited detectable features. Compared with equally common non-associated chains, HLA-associated TCR beta chains in a later analysis were more clonally expanded and had lower generation probabilities. A few of the identified cytomegalovirus-associated TCR beta chains were confirmed in vitro to be specific for cytomegalovirus antigens. A later analysis reported that several top co-occurrence clusters appeared linked to parvovirus B19, influenza, CMV and Epstein-Barr virus. While some public TCRs were present in many individuals, most TCR sequences turned up only very rarely across donors. Cytomegalovirus status was reported to be diagnosed by the classifier with high specificity and sensitivity in both the original and validation cohorts. At a false discovery rate of 0.05, a later analysis linked 15,000 to 20,000 TCR beta sequences to specific HLA alleles. CMV serostatus was the only immune exposure information available for the cohort.

The CDR3 contains 15 residues, cysteine and phenylalanine counted. The DNA shown is the 45-base CDR3, in frame from base 1. Taken from the germline V gene, the CDR1 and CDR2 loops are LGHNA and YSLEER. Trimmed from V: 2 bases; trimmed from J: 9 bases; junction bases lacking a gene match: 4. The cohort was made up of approximately 700 healthy bone marrow donors. At the time of sampling, every cohort member was nominally healthy, though immune exposures that went unrecorded were likely present. The donor was CMV seronegative and belonged to the group of 320 or so seronegative cohort members. Every donor gave a peripheral blood sample, and the peripheral blood mononuclear cells from that sample were used for TCR beta sequencing. The Qiagen DNeasy Blood Extraction Kit was used to extract genomic DNA from the blood cell samples. With respect to this clone: Its antigen is currently not known. It has no much larger one-base neighbor in the sample; base qualities were not kept.

The method was the immunoSEQ multiplex PCR assay. For the multiplex PCR, a mixture combining 60 forward primers for TCR Vbeta segments and 13 reverse primers for TCR Jbeta segments was used. Amplification of the CDR3 region of rearranged TCR beta genes was performed with a multiplex PCR assay on genomic DNA. The Illumina HiSeq System was used to sequence the amplified TCR beta libraries as 87-base-pair reads. Under the source paper's analysis protocol: A later analysis tallied roughly 76 million unique TCR beta chains across the 666 repertoires, and some 10 million of those chains were shared by two or more donors. A nearest-neighbor algorithm error-corrected the raw reads and collapsed the reads into unique sequences, merging closely related sequences to remove PCR and sequencing errors. To assign V, D and J gene segments, CDR3 sequences were aligned to IMGT reference sequences. Each retained sequence needed at least a six-nucleotide match to both a V gene segment and a J gene segment. A rearrangement was called productive if the CDR3 had no stop codons and remained in frame with V and J, and every other rearrangement was called non-productive. Following IMGT convention, CDR3 was defined as the stretch from the second conserved V-encoded cysteine up to the conserved J-encoded phenylalanine. The earlier analysis of some 550 of the donors excluded any sequence lacking an unambiguous match to a single V gene segment. In an earlier analysis of roughly 600 of the donors, a V segment was called functional when productive rearrangements were above 56.7%, and segregating when the standard deviation between donors exceeded 5%. A statistical classification framework was developed to diagnose cytomegalovirus status using the catalog of TCR beta chain sequences. A later analysis assigned V and J genes by comparing TCR nucleotide sequences with IMGT/GENE-DB human TR gene sequences. In a later analysis, CDR3 sequences and most-parsimonious VDJ recombination scenarios were assigned using the TCRdist pipeline. In a later analysis, each TCR beta chain was defined by its CDR3 amino acid sequence together with its V-gene family, and reads without a unique V-gene family were excluded. A later analysis removed 600 or so highly shared, low-generation-probability nucleotide sequences to deal with suspected cross-contamination and a sequencing artifact. In a later analysis, a clonal expansion index for each public chain was calculated from normalized within-repertoire ranks of inferred template counts. In a later analysis, generation probabilities were computed with a VDJ recombination model fitted to out-of-frame rearrangements, and the resulting probabilities were checked against IGoR. Hypergeometric tests were used in a later analysis to score TCR-TCR, TCR-HLA and TCR-CMV co-occurrence, with a repertoire-size bias correction applied to the TCR pairs. False discovery rates were estimated in a later analysis by permuting HLA or CMV assignments 20 times. A later analysis grouped co-occurring TCRs with DBSCAN, adding TCRdist sequence similarity when clustering within HLA-allele-positive subsets. For co-occurrence clustering, repertoires with fewer than 30,000 or more than 120,000 public chains were excluded, along with several repertoires with anomalous nucleotide sharing. This is the immuneACCESS table as TCRdb keeps it, with only in-frame sequences that have V and J called. A part of the clones is gone; compared with another copy, unresolved V genes explain less than half, and the rest is unexplained. V and J calls and clone size follow that table, whereas D and trimming were derived from the DNA. For this sample the table gives 200,000 or so clones, of which roughly 80% were detected only once. In total, the top ten clones hold 15% to 19% of the sample.

The rearrangement combines TRBV4-3 with TRBJ1-6, with 10 bases in between that match TRBD1. This sequence originates from a middle-aged man in good health and CMV-seronegative. Sequenced input: PBMCs. The DNA sequence reads TGCGCCAGCAGCCAAAAGGGACAGGGGAGTTCACCCCTCCACTTT. Its protein reads: CASSQKGQGSSPLHF.